The next 24 T cell receptor beta chains were all read from a single sample in a study of cytomegalovirus exposure and HLA in healthy donors. The PCR had 60 Vbeta and 13 Jbeta primers. Profiled with immunoSEQ multiplex PCR; TCRdb holds only in-frame clones, not every one. The table includes approximately 170,000 clones, over 80% detected once. Source material: PBMCs. The receptors derive from a woman between 45 and 60 years old in good health and CMV-seropositive.

The CDR3 reads CSVVGTEYNEQFF. The CDR3 DNA sequence: TGCAGCGTGGTCGGGACAGAATACAATGAGCAGTTCTTC. J is TRBJ2-1 and V is TRBV29-1; 7 bases are a match to TRBD1. The CDR3 runs to 13 residues. Germline V gives CDR1 SQVTM, CDR2 ANQGSEA. Trimming took 6 bases from V and 4 from J; bases not matched to a gene: 6.

The CDR3 DNA follows: TGTGCCAGCTCCTTCGACAGCAGCTCTGGAAACACCATATATTTT. Its protein product is CASSFDSSSGNTIYF. This chain links TRBV18 with TRBJ1-3; D is possibly TRBD1 (5 bases). In germline, CDR1 is KGHSH, CDR2 LQKENI. V was shortened by 6 bases and J by 0 bases, with 12 bases between the two germline ends. The CDR3 spans 15 residues. The full variable domain, completed using reference TRBV18 and TRBJ1-3, is NAGVMQNPRHLVRRRGQEARLRCSPMKGHSHVYWYRQLPEEGLKFMVYLQKENIIDESGMPKERFSAEFPKEGPSILRIQQVVRGDSAAYFCASSFDSSSGNTIYFGEGSWLTVV.

The rearrangement uses TRBV30 and TRBJ2-5; TRBD2 matches at 8 bases. Germline CDR1 GTSNPN, CDR2 SVGIG (reference sequence). The CDR3 extends over 13 amino acids. After removal of 4 bases from V and 5 bases from J, the junction contained 6 bases not matched to a gene. The CDR3 sequence is CAWTGGAGETQYF. CDR3 coding DNA: TGTGCCTGGACCGGGGGGGCTGGGGAGACCCAGTACTTC.

With regard to this clone: Other DNA sequences of this sample code for an identical CDR3. The chain uses TRBV5-1 and TRBJ2-7; 7 positions agree with TRBD2. This CDR3 comprises 14 residues. After removal of 0 bases from V and 3 bases from J, the junction contained 3 bases not matched to a gene. From germline, CDR1 is SGHRS and CDR2 YFSETQ. This CDR3 reads CASSLAGGSYEQYF. For the CDR3, the DNA is TGCGCCAGCAGCTTGGCGGGAGGAAGCTACGAGCAGTACTTC.

This clone was counted a single time. This rearrangement joins TRBV5-1 to TRBJ1-1, with a possible D match to TRBD1 (5 bases). V was shortened by 4 bases and J by 4 bases, with 17 bases between the two germline ends. Per the germline V gene, CDR1 is SGHRS and CDR2 is YFSETQ. This CDR3 contains 15 residues. Written as DNA, the CDR3 is TGCGCCAGCAGCCCTGCTATGGGGCGCCCCACTGAAGCTTTCTTT. Translated: CASSPAMGRPTEAFF.

The chain recombines TRBV15 with TRBJ1-1; unclear D gene. V was clipped by 0 bases and J by 5 bases, with 10 bases between them. The CDR3 sequence is 14 residues long. Per the germline V gene, CDR1 is LNHNV and CDR2 is YYDKDF (reference sequence). The CDR3 bases are TGTGCCACCAGCAGAGATAACGGGGTGACTGAAGCTTTCTTT. It encodes CATSRDNGVTEAFF.

The chain has TRBV5-5 and TRBJ2-7; 7 bases map to TRBD2. The CDR3 runs 13 residues. After removal of 0 bases from V and 6 bases from J, the junction contained 3 bases not matched to a gene. CDR1 is SGHKS and CDR2 is YYEKEE in the germline V gene (reference sequence). This CDR3 is CASSLDGRGEQYF. CDR3 sequence (DNA): TGTGCCAGCAGCTTGGATGGGAGGGGCGAGCAGTACTTC.

This chain joins TRBV2 and TRBJ1-4; perhaps TRBD1 as D (5 bases). Germline CDR1 and CDR2: SNHLY and FYNNEI. V was pared by 6 bases and J by 8 bases, with 13 bases between. CDR3 length: 13 amino acids. DNA for the CDR3: TGTGCCAGCAGGTTTGGGGCGGCGGAAAAACTGTTTTTT. Protein: CASRFGAAEKLFF.

This chain joins TRBV7-2 and TRBJ2-7; the D gene is possibly TRBD1 (5 bases). V lost 3 bases and J 0 bases, leaving 12 bases between the germline ends. Germline assignment: CDR1 SGHTA and CDR2 FQGNSA. The CDR3 has 15 amino acids. CDR3 region: CASSFTGSSSYEQYF. The CDR3 nucleotides are TGTGCCAGCAGCTTCACAGGCTCTAGCTCCTACGAGCAGTACTTC. Using reference TRBV7-2 and TRBJ2-7 for the parts outside the CDR3, the full variable domain is GAGVSQSPSNKVTEKGKDVELRCDPISGHTALYWYRQSLGQGLEFLIYFQGNSAPDKSGLPSDRFSAERTGGSVSTLTIQRTQQEDSAVYLCASSFTGSSSYEQYFGPGTRLTVT.

This clone appeared a single time. The V gene is TRBV30, the J gene TRBJ1-2; D is undetermined. Trimming removed 2 bases at V and 6 bases at J, with 10 bases between. The germline CDR1 and CDR2 sequences are GTSNPN and SVGIG (reference sequence). The CDR3 totals 12 residues. DNA of the CDR3: TGTGCCTGGAGTTATGAGGGTAATGGCTACACCTTC. Encoded protein: CAWSYEGNGYTF. The entire variable domain, with the rest obtained from reference TRBV30 and TRBJ1-2, is as follows: SQTIHQWPATLVQPVGSPLSLECTVEGTSNPNLYWYRQAAGRGLQLLFYSVGIGQISSEVPQNLSASRPQDRQFILSSKKLLLSDSGFYLCAWSYEGNGYTFGSGTRLTVV.

J is TRBJ1-5 and V is TRBV4-1; the D gene is possibly TRBD1 (5 bases). The CDR3 length is 17 residues. Germline V gene data show CDR1 as MGHRA and CDR2 as YSYEKL. V dropped 4 bases and J dropped 4 bases, with 20 bases sitting between them. The CDR3 region is CASSPGTGRAVNQPQHF. The CDR3 nucleotides read TGCGCCAGCAGCCCCGGCACGGGCAGGGCCGTTAATCAGCCCCAGCATTTT.

The genes are TRBV5-1 and TRBJ1-1; 7 nucleotides match TRBD1. The CDR3 is made up of 16 amino acids. Losses at the gene ends were 0 bases for V and 0 bases for J; bases not matched to a gene: 5. The germline gives CDR1 SGHRS, CDR2 YFSETQ. The CDR3 region is CASSLAPTGMNTEAFF. Here the CDR3 DNA reads TGCGCCAGCAGCTTGGCCCCGACAGGGATGAACACTGAAGCTTTCTTT.

In its sample, this clone was seen a few times. V is TRBV5-1 and J is TRBJ2-3; possibly TRBD2 for D (5 bases). In germline, CDR1 is SGHRS, CDR2 YFSETQ. The length of the CDR3 is 13 residues. The V and J ends lost 4 bases and 4 bases respectively, with 10 bases between them. The CDR3 DNA follows: TGCGCCAGCAGCCCAATACTAGCAGATACGCAGTATTTT. This codes for CASSPILADTQYF.

The J gene is TRBJ2-2, the V gene TRBV7-3; the D is unclear. Trimming took off 5 bases at V and 2 bases at J, with 3 bases between the two ends. The germline V gene encodes CDR1 SGHTA and CDR2 FQGTGA. The CDR3 is made up of 12 amino acids. The CDR3 DNA reads TGTGCCAGCAGCCTCAACACCGGGGAGCTGTTTTTT. Its protein product is CASSLNTGELFF.

The chain joins TRBV30 to TRBJ1-5, with unresolved D. The CDR3 runs to 12 residues. With 1 base removed from V and 4 bases from J, the gap between germline ends came to 5 bases. Looked up from germline, CDR1 is GTSNPN and CDR2 is SVGIG (reference sequence). This CDR3 is CAWSAPNQPQHF. CDR3 DNA sequence: TGTGCCTGGAGTGCCCCGAATCAGCCCCAGCATTTT.

The chain has TRBV9 and TRBJ2-3; D is uncertain. Germline CDR1 is SGDLS and CDR2 is YYNGEE. Trimming left V 4 bases short and J 5 bases short, with 5 bases between. This CDR3 has 11 residues. CDR3 nucleotides: TGTGCCAGCAGCTCCAAAGATACGCAGTATTTT. As protein: CASSSKDTQYF.

The gene calls are TRBV15 and TRBJ2-3; TRBD2 is a possible D gene (6 bases). Trimming removed 1 base at V and 9 bases at J, with 11 bases between. Germline V gives CDR1 LNHNV, CDR2 YYDKDF (reference sequence). CDR3 length equals 13 residues. The CDR3 here is CATSRVGGNTQYF. The CDR3 nucleotides read TGTGCCACCAGCAGAGTGGGGGGAAACACGCAGTATTTT.

On this clone itself: This CDR3 is also generated by other DNA sequences in the sample. The genes are TRBV29-1 and TRBJ1-2; D gene ambiguous. Germline V gene data show CDR1 as SQVTM and CDR2 as ANQGSEA. The CDR3 has 14 residues. V shed 4 bases and J shed 3 bases, with 15 bases lying between them. In nucleotides, the CDR3 is TGCAGCGTTGTGGCGAAGGGAGCGGACTATGGCTACACCTTC. Translated, it gives CSVVAKGADYGYTF. Complete variable domain (other parts from reference TRBV29-1 and TRBJ1-2): SAVISQKPSRDICQRGTSLTIQCQVDSQVTMMFWYRQQPGQSLTLIATANQGSEATYESGFVIDKFPISRPNLTFSTLTVSNMSPEDSSIYLCSVVAKGADYGYTFGSGTRLTVV.

This chain joins TRBV7-9 and TRBJ2-1; 14 bases map to TRBD2. The V gene end was trimmed by 5 bases and the J gene end by 10 bases; junction bases not matched to a gene: 7. Per the germline V gene, CDR1 is SEHNR and CDR2 is FQNEAQ (reference sequence). This CDR3 is 15 amino acids long. In nucleotides, the CDR3 is TGTGCCAGCAGCAAGGGACTAGCGGGAGTCAACGAGCAGTTCTTC. Protein sequence: CASSKGLAGVNEQFF.

This chain connects TRBV7-8 to TRBJ2-7; weak D call: TRBD1 (6 bases). CDR1 and CDR2 (germline): SGHVS, FQNEAQ. The CDR3 loop spans 16 amino acids. Trimming removed 1 base at V and 3 bases at J, with 16 bases between. As DNA, the CDR3 is TGTGCCAGCAGCTTAGTACTAAGGGGGTCTCTCTACGAGCAGTACTTC. Residues: CASSLVLRGSLYEQYF.

The chain recombines TRBV19 with TRBJ1-5; TRBD1 aligns across 7 bases. CDR1 is LNHDA, CDR2 SQIVND, per germline (reference sequence). The ends lost 6 bases at V and 3 bases at J; junction bases unmatched: 11. CDR3 length equals 16 residues. CDR3 sequence: CASSDRVWGINQPQHF. CDR3 bases: TGTGCCAGTAGCGACAGGGTATGGGGGATCAATCAGCCCCAGCATTTT. The variable domain in full, with the rest retrieved from reference TRBV19 and TRBJ1-5, is DGGITQSPKYLFRKEGQNVTLSCEQNLNHDAMYWYRQDPGQGLRLIYYSQIVNDFQKGDIAEGYSVSREKKESFPLTVTSAQKNPTAFYLCASSDRVWGINQPQHFGDGTRLSIL.

The V gene is TRBV28, the J gene TRBJ1-2, with 9 bases aligning to TRBD1. Per germline, CDR1 MDHEN and CDR2 SYDVKM. V dropped 5 bases and J dropped 4; count of bases not matched to a gene: 5. The CDR3 extends over 14 amino acids. The CDR3 protein is CASSTGTGLYGYTF. As DNA, the CDR3 is TGTGCCAGCAGTACCGGGACAGGGCTCTATGGCTACACCTTC.

This chain uses TRBV27 with TRBJ2-7; 7 nucleotides align to TRBD1. CDR1 and CDR2 from the germline V gene are MNHEY and SMNVEV (reference sequence). V was clipped by 6 bases and J by 2 bases; unmatched bases: 7. CDR3 length: 14 amino acids. The DNA for the CDR3 is TGTGCCAGCAGCCTTCGACAGGGTCCCTACGAGCAGTACTTC. Translated: CASSLRQGPYEQYF.

Worth noting for this clone: One end of the junction is discordant with germline, which a read error may explain. The J gene is TRBJ2-5, the V gene TRBV7-7, with TRBD1 identical over 9 bases. The J call may be wrong; the DNA end is better matched by TRBJ2-7. CDR3 length equals 15 residues. CDR1 and CDR2 (germline): SSHAT, FNYEAQ (reference sequence). CDR3 amino acids: CASSLASGQGYEQYF. The CDR3 region has the DNA TGTGCTAGCAGCTTAGCGTCGGGACAGGGCTACGAGCAGTACTTC.